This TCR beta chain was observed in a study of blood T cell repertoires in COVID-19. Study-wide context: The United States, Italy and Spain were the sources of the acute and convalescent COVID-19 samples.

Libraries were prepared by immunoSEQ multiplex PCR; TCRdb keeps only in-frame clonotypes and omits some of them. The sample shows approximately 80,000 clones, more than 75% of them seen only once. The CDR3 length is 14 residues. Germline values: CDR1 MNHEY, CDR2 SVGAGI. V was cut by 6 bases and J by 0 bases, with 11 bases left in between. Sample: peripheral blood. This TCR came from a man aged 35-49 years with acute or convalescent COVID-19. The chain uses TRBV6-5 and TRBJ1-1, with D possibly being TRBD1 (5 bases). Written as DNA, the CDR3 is TGTGCCAGCAGACCCGACAGACTGAACACTGAAGCTTTCTTT. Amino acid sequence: CASRPDRLNTEAFF.